The 28 T cell receptor beta chains below come from one sample, sequenced in a study of T-cell memory formation after mild COVID-19. TCRdb passed the 5' RACE reads through MiXCR, listing each CDR3 protein once. This table has roughly 620,000 distinct CDR3 sequences, roughly 18% appearing once. The sequencing sample was made of PBMCs or a T cell subset sorted from them (not recorded which). The receptors originated from an adult woman who had mild COVID-19 (a few samples of this study predate the infection). Cell type and time point are not known.

CDR3 sequence reads: CASSLIGMAGANVLTF. The CDR3 DNA reads TGTGCCAGCAGCTTAATTGGAATGGCTGGGGCCAACGTCCTGACTTTC. This rearrangement joins TRBV7-3 to TRBJ2-6, with D uncertain. Trimming took off 1 base at V and 2 bases at J, with 9 bases between the two ends. The length of the CDR3 is 16 residues. Germline values: CDR1 SGHTA, CDR2 FQGTGA. Looking up the rest from reference TRBV7-3 and TRBJ2-6 gives the full variable domain: GAGVSQTPSNKVTEKGKYVELRCDPISGHTALYWYRQSLGQGPEFLIYFQGTGAADDSGLPNDRFFAVRPEGSVSTLKIQRTERGDSAVYLCASSLIGMAGANVLTFGAGSRLTVL.

This chain joins TRBV5-5 and TRBJ1-2; the D is unclear. Per germline, CDR1 SGHKS and CDR2 YYEKEE (reference sequence). The CDR3 has 19 residues. V was clipped by 1 base and J by 4 bases, with 26 bases between them. DNA of the CDR3: TGTGCCAGCAGCTTGTTGTTTATTCACGGCGGGGAAGCCCCCTATGGCTACACCTTC. It encodes CASSLLFIHGGEAPYGYTF.

The rearrangement joins TRBV11-2 to TRBJ2-5; D might be TRBD2 (5 bases). Germline V gene sequence: CDR1 SGHAT, CDR2 FQNNGV. The CDR3 extends over 17 amino acids. The germline V and J ends were trimmed by 4 bases and 1 base, with 19 bases remaining between them. The CDR3 here is CASSSLRLSGSQETQYF. CDR3 bases: TGTGCCAGCAGCTCCTTAAGGCTATCGGGGTCCCAAGAGACCCAGTACTTC.

The rearrangement joins TRBV15 to TRBJ2-7; TRBD1 matches 7 bases. The V and J ends lost 0 bases and 3 bases, in that order; junction bases with no gene match: 8. This CDR3 is 16 amino acids long. Germline V gives CDR1 LNHNV, CDR2 YYDKDF (reference sequence). CDR3 loop: CATSRDRGTGDYEQYF. The CDR3 DNA reads as TGTGCCACCAGCAGAGATCGAGGCACAGGGGACTACGAGCAGTACTTC.

A few counts support this clonotype. CDR3 loop: CASSQIEEAFF. The DNA of the CDR3 is TGTGCCAGCAGCCAGATTGAGGAAGCTTTCTTT. V and J are TRBV7-8 and TRBJ1-1, with D hard to call. This CDR3 is built from 11 residues. V lost 5 bases to trimming and J lost 8 bases, with 9 bases between them. In germline, CDR1 is SGHVS, CDR2 FQNEAQ.

This clonotype was picked up a small number of times. The chain uses TRBV7-9 and TRBJ1-5; 7 bases agree with TRBD1. Looked up from germline, CDR1 is SEHNR and CDR2 is FQNEAQ (reference sequence). With V trimmed by 5 bases and J by 7 bases, 5 bases remained unmatched. This CDR3 spans 13 amino acids. CDR3: CASSDRESQPQHF. The CDR3 nucleotides read TGTGCCAGCAGCGACAGGGAGTCCCAGCCCCAGCATTTT.

The sample holds a few counts of this clonotype. The chain is built from TRBV5-8 and TRBJ2-1, with 7 bases identical to TRBD1. CDR1 is SGHTS and CDR2 is YDEGEE in the germline V gene. J gave up 0 bases and V 4 bases, and 4 bases lay outside the gene matches. This CDR3 contains 15 residues. This CDR3 is CASSETGHSYNEQFF. Written as DNA, the CDR3 is TGTGCCAGCAGCGAGACAGGGCACTCCTACAATGAGCAGTTCTTC. Full variable domain (missing parts from reference TRBV5-8 and TRBJ2-1): EAGVTQSPTHLIKTRGQQATLRCSPISGHTSVYWYQQALGLGLQFLLWYDEGEERNRGNFPPRFSGRQFPNYSSELNVNALELEDSALYLCASSETGHSYNEQFFGPGTRLTVL.

In this sample, this clonotype turned up a few times. The V and J genes are TRBV5-1 and TRBJ1-2, with no clear D. Trimming took 4 bases from V and 4 from J, leaving 17 bases between them. Germline V gene sequence: CDR1 SGHRS, CDR2 YFSETQ. The CDR3 length is 15 residues. CDR3: CASSPLEVGVYGYTF. Here the CDR3 DNA reads TGCGCCAGCAGCCCCCTTGAGGTTGGGGTCTATGGCTACACCTTC.

The chain joins TRBV3-1 to TRBJ1-5; D not resolved. Germline CDR1 LGHDT, CDR2 YNNKEL (reference sequence). V lost 4 bases to trimming and J lost 5 bases, with 9 bases between them. The CDR3 contains 13 residues. CDR3 DNA: TGTGCCAGCAGCCTCACTAGGGATCAGCCCCAGCATTTT. Translation gives CASSLTRDQPQHF.

The chain's CDR3 is CASIETRLGLVTQYF. The CDR3 nucleotides read TGTGCCAGCATCGAGACTAGACTAGGCTTAGTGACCCAGTACTTC. This sequence joins TRBV7-8 and TRBJ2-5, with D perhaps TRBD2 (6 bases). CDR1 and CDR2 from the germline V gene are SGHVS and FQNEAQ. The CDR3 sequence is 15 residues long. V was shortened by 7 bases and J by 7 bases, with 22 bases between the two germline ends.

The chain employs TRBV12-3 or TRBV12-4 and TRBJ2-7, with 7 bases that match TRBD2. V lost 3 bases and J lost 3; bases outside the gene matches: 14. This CDR3 spans 17 amino acids. The CDR3 spells CASSFRGSAGELYEQYF. CDR3 DNA sequence: TGTGCCAGCAGTTTCCGGGGATCCGCGGGAGAACTCTACGAGCAGTACTTC.

The genes are TRBV9 and TRBJ2-7; D gene ambiguous. V was trimmed by 3 bases and J by 5 bases, leaving 18 bases between them. The V gene's germline CDR1 is SGDLS and CDR2 YYNGEE. This CDR3 is built from 15 residues. The CDR3 region is CASSAAGFDMDEQYF. The CDR3 DNA reads TGTGCCAGCAGCGCTGCAGGTTTCGATATGGACGAGCAGTACTTC.

This clonotype was counted only a few times. The V and J genes are TRBV27 and TRBJ2-1; D perhaps matches TRBD2 (5 bases). The CDR3 runs 14 residues. The germline V and J ends were trimmed by 3 bases and 6 bases, with 12 bases remaining between them. Germline V gene sequence: CDR1 MNHEY, CDR2 SMNVEV (reference sequence). The CDR3 bases are TGTGCCAGCAGTTTGATCACGGGATTCAATGAGCAGTTCTTC. This translates into CASSLITGFNEQFF.

This clonotype was counted only a few times. The limits of the CDR3 on the DNA are not certain, so only TCRdb's listed CDR3 is given. The genes are TRBV2 and TRBJ2-2; the table names TRBD1, a call not compared with the DNA. The CDR3 sequence runs 15 residues, both termini included. The germline V gene has CDR1 SNHLY and CDR2 FYNNEI. CDR3 loop: CASSLGHRTPGSCFF.

This clonotype was observed a few times. The gene calls are TRBV20-1 and TRBJ2-7; the D is unclear. CDR1 is DFQATT and CDR2 is SNEGSKA in the germline V gene (reference sequence). CDR3 length: 11 amino acids. V lost 0 bases and J 5 bases, leaving 5 bases between the germline ends. In nucleotides, the CDR3 is TGCAGTGCTAGAGAAACGCACGAGCAGTACTTC. It codes for CSARETHEQYF.

This clonotype was detected a few times. V usage is TRBV12-3 or TRBV12-4 and J usage is TRBJ2-7, with 14 bases that match TRBD2. The CDR3 is made up of 16 amino acids. V shed 4 bases and J 1 base; nucleotides not matched to a gene: 3. The CDR3 bases are TGTGCCAGCAGTTATGGGACTAGCGGGAGATCCTACGAGCAGTACTTC. Translation gives CASSYGTSGRSYEQYF.

The J gene is TRBJ2-2, the V gene TRBV6-1; possible D gene TRBD1, 6 bases. Trimming stripped 2 bases from V and 4 bases from J, with 11 bases between. In germline, CDR1 is MNHNS, CDR2 SASEGT. This CDR3 contains 15 residues. The CDR3 reads CASSEFLGGTGELFF. As DNA, the CDR3 is TGTGCCAGCAGTGAATTTTTAGGGGGCACCGGGGAGCTGTTTTTT.

The rearrangement joins TRBV12-3 or TRBV12-4 to TRBJ1-2; D perhaps matches TRBD1 (6 bases). CDR3 size: 14 residues. The V and J ends lost 8 bases and 7 bases respectively, with 20 bases between them. The CDR3 sequence is CASLRGAASAGYTF. The CDR3 coding sequence is TGTGCCAGCCTCCGGGGGGCGGCTTCTGCTGGCTACACCTTC.

This clonotype showed up many times. The genes are TRBV5-1 and TRBJ2-2; a possible D gene is TRBD1 (5 bases). The CDR3 extends over 16 amino acids. Trimming took 0 bases from V and 2 from J, leaving 11 bases between them. CDR1 SGHRS and CDR2 YFSETQ come from the germline V gene. The CDR3 DNA reads as TGCGCCAGCAGCTTGGGACAGAAAATAAACACCGGGGAGCTGTTTTTT. Amino acids: CASSLGQKINTGELFF.

The rearrangement links TRBV7-9 to TRBJ2-5; D is perhaps TRBD1 (6 bases). CDR1 SEHNR and CDR2 FQNEAQ come from the germline V gene (reference sequence). The V end was cut by 5 bases, the J end by 4 bases, with 17 bases between. The CDR3 consists of 15 residues. CDR3 coding DNA: TGTGCCAGCAGCCCCCAGAGGGTACAGGGAGAGACCCAGTACTTC. Translation gives CASSPQRVQGETQYF.

The rearrangement uses TRBV24-1 and TRBJ1-5; D possibly corresponds to TRBD1 (5 bases). The CDR3 spans 13 residues. Germline CDR1 is KGHDR and CDR2 is SFDVKD. V shed 4 bases and J shed 11 bases, with 14 bases lying between them. The CDR3 DNA follows: TGTGCCACCAGTGAGCCGGGGCGACCTGCCCAGCATTTT. Amino acids: CATSEPGRPAQHF.

At least ten counts were recorded for this clonotype. J is TRBJ2-1 and V is TRBV5-1, with 8 bases that match TRBD1. V trimming: 3 bases; J trimming: 7 bases; junction bases outside the gene matches: 6. The CDR3 consists of 14 residues. The germline gives CDR1 SGHRS, CDR2 YFSETQ. CDR3: CASSYGTGYNEQFF. The CDR3 bases are TGCGCCAGCAGCTACGGGACAGGCTATAATGAGCAGTTCTTC.

The chain combines TRBV25-1 with TRBJ1-2; D uncertain. The V and J ends lost 2 bases and 9 bases respectively, with 16 bases between them. This CDR3 comprises 14 residues. Germline loops: CDR1 MGHDK, CDR2 SYGVNS. The CDR3 bases are TGTGCCAGCAGTGAACCTCTCAGTTCCCGTAGCTACACCTTC. Amino acid sequence: CASSEPLSSRSYTF.

This clonotype showed up many times. The chain joins TRBV6-6 to TRBJ1-5, with a weak D call TRBD1 (6 bases). The ends were cut back, 6 bases at V and 3 bases at J, with 12 bases in the middle. This CDR3 spans 14 amino acids. Germline V gene lookup returns CDR1 MNHNY and CDR2 SVGAGI (reference sequence). The CDR3 region has the DNA TGTGCCAGCAGGCCGACAGGCTTCAATCAGCCCCAGCATTTT. As protein: CASRPTGFNQPQHF.

This clonotype came up a few times. This chain uses TRBV6-2 or TRBV6-3 with TRBJ2-7, with TRBD1 identical over 7 bases. This CDR3 contains 13 residues. With V trimmed by 8 bases and J by 2 bases, 6 bases remained unmatched. In germline, CDR1 is MNHEY, CDR2 SVGEGT. CDR3 sequence (DNA): TGTGCCAGCTCGAGGGGGCGGCCCTACGAGCAGTACTTC. Protein sequence: CASSRGRPYEQYF.

This clonotype occurred a few times. The rearrangement links TRBV6-6 to TRBJ2-5; D is unclear. With 2 bases removed from V and 3 bases from J, the gap between germline ends came to 13 bases. Germline V CDR1 and CDR2: MNHNY, SVGAGI (reference sequence). The CDR3 has 15 amino acids. The CDR3 DNA follows: TGTGCCAGCAGTTACCAGCGTAGGGAAAAAGAGACCCAGTACTTC. It encodes CASSYQRREKETQYF.

This clonotype was seen a handful of times. The V and J genes are TRBV9 and TRBJ1-2, with a weak D call TRBD1 (6 bases). The V gene's germline CDR1 is SGDLS and CDR2 YYNGEE. The CDR3 sequence is 14 residues long. Deletions cut 0 bases from V and 8 bases from J, with 14 bases between. CDR3 nucleotide sequence: TGTGCCAGCAGCGTAGCAGGGGCCCTAGGCGGCTACACCTTC. Translating it yields CASSVAGALGGYTF.

V usage is TRBV29-1 and J usage is TRBJ2-5; 11 bases map to TRBD2. Looked up from germline, CDR1 is SQVTM and CDR2 is ANQGSEA. J lost 0 bases, V lost 0 bases, and 0 bases had no gene match. This CDR3 spans 15 amino acids. CDR3 in DNA: TGCAGCGTTGAAGATAGCGGGAGGGACCAAGAGACCCAGTACTTC. Its protein product is CSVEDSGRDQETQYF.